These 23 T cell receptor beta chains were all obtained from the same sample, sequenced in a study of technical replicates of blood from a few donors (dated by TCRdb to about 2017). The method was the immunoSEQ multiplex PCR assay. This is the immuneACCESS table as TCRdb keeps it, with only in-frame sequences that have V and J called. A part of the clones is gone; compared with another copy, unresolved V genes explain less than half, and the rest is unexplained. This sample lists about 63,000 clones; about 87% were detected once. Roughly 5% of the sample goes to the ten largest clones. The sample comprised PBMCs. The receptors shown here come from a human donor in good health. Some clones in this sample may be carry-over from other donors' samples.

The CDR3 nucleotides are TGTGCCTGGAGAGTGAGCTACGAGCAGTACTTC. Translation gives CAWRVSYEQYF. The chain is built from TRBV30 and TRBJ2-7; D gene unclear. The germline V gene has CDR1 GTSNPN and CDR2 SVGIG (reference sequence). With 3 bases removed from V and 3 bases from J, the gap between germline ends came to 6 bases. The CDR3 loop spans 11 amino acids.

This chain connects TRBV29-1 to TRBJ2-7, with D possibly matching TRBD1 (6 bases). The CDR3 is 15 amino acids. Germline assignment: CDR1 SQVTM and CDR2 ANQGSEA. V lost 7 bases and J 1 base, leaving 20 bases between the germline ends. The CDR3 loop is CSAIFPGTRSYEQYF. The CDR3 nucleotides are TGCAGCGCCATATTCCCAGGGACACGTTCCTACGAGCAGTACTTC.

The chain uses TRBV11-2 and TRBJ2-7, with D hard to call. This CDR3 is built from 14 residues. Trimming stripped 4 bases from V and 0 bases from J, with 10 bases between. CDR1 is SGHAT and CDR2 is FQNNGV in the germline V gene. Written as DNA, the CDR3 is TGTGCCAGCAGCTCACTTGGTGGCTCCTACGAGCAGTACTTC. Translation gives CASSSLGGSYEQYF.

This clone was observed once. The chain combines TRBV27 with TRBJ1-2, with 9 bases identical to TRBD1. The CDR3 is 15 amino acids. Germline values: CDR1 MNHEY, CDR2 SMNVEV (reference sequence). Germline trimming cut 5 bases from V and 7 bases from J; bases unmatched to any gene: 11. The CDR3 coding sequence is TGTGCCAGCAGTCCGCTCGGACAGGGGAGGTCTGGCTACACCTTC. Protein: CASSPLGQGRSGYTF.

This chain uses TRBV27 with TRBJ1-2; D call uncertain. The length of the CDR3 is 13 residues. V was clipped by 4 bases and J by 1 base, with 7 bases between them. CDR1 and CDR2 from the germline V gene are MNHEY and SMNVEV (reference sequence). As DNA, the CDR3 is TGTGCCAGCAGTTCGAGGAGTAACTATGGCTACACCTTC. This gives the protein CASSSRSNYGYTF.

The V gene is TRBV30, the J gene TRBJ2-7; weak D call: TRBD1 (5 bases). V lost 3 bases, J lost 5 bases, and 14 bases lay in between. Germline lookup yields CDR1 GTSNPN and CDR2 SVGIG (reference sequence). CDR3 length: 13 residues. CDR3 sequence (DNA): TGTGCCTGGAGGGGTGTAGGGGTGAACGAGCAGTACTTC. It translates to CAWRGVGVNEQYF.

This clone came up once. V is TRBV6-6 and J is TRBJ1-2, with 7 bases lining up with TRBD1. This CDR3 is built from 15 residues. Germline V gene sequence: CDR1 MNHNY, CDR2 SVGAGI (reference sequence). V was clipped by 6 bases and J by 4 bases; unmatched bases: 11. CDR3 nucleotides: TGTGCCAGCAGCCAAGGGACAGATGTCGGCTATGGCTACACCTTC. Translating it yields CASSQGTDVGYGYTF.

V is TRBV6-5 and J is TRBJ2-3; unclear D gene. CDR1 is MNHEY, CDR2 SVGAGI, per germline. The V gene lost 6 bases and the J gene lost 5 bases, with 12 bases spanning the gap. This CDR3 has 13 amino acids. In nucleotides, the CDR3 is TGTGCCAGCAGGGTTCCGGGTGGAGATACGCAGTATTTT. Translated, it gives CASRVPGGDTQYF.

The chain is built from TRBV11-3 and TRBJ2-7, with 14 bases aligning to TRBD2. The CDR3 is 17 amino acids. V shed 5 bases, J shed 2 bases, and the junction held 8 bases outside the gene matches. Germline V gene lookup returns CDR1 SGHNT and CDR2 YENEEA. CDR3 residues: CASSQLGTSGSPYEQYF. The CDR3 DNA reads TGTGCCAGCAGCCAACTCGGGACTAGCGGGAGCCCCTACGAGCAGTACTTC.

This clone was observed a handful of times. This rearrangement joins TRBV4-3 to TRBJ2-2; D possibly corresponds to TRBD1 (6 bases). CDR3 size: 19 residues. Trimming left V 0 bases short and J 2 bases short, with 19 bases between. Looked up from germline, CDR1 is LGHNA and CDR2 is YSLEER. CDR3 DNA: TGCGCCAGCAGCCAAGATGGCGCAGGGGCCGCGATAAACACCGGGGAGCTGTTTTTT. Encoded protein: CASSQDGAGAAINTGELFF.

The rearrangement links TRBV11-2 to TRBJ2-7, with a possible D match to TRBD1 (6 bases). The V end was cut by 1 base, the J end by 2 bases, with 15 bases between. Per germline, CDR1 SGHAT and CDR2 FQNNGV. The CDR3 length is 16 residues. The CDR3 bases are TGTGCCAGCAGCTTAGGTCGTGGAAGGGGGACCTACGAGCAGTACTTC. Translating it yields CASSLGRGRGTYEQYF.

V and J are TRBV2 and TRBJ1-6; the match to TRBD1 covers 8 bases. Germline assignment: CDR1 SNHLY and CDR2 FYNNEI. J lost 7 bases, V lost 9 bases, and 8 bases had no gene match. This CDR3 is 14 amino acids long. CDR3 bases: TGTGCCAGTACGAGACAGGGGTGGAATTCACCCCTCCACTTT. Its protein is CASTRQGWNSPLHF.

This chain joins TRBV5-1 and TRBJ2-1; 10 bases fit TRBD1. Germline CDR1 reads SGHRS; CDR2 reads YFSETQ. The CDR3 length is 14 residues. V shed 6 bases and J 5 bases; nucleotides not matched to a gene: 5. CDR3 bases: TGCGCCAGCATGGGACAGGGGAACCACAATGAGCAGTTCTTC. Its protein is CASMGQGNHNEQFF.

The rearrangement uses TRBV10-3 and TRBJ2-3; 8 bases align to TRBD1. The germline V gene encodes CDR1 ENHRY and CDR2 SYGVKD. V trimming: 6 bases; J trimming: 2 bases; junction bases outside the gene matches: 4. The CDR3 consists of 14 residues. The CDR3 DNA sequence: TGTGCCATCAGACGACAGGGGTTCACAGATACGCAGTATTTT. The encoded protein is CAIRRQGFTDTQYF.

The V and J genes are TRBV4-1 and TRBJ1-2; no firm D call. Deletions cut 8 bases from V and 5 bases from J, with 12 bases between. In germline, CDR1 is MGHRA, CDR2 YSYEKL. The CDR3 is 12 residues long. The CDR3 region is CASSTGFYGYTF. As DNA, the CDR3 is TGCGCCAGCTCGACGGGGTTTTATGGCTACACCTTC.

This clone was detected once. CDR3 region: CASNPGRTVYNEQFF. CDR3 coding DNA: TGTGCCAGCAACCCCGGCCGGACAGTGTACAATGAGCAGTTCTTC. The V gene is TRBV6-1, the J gene TRBJ2-1, with a tentative D call TRBD1 (6 bases). Germline CDR1 and CDR2: MNHNS and SASEGT. The CDR3 has 15 amino acids. V was pared by 7 bases and J by 4 bases, with 17 bases between.

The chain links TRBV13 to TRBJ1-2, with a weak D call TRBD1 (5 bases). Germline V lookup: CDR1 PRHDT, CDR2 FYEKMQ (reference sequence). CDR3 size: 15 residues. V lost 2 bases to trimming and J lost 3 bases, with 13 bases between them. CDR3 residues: CASSLFGAQDYGYTF. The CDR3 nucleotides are TGTGCCAGCAGCTTATTTGGGGCTCAAGACTATGGCTACACCTTC.

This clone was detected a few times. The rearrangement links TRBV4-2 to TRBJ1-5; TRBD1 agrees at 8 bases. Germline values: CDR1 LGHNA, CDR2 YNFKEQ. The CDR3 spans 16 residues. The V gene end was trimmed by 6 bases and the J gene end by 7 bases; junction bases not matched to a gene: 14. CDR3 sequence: CASRDGGTGAGQPQHF. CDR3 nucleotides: TGTGCCAGCAGGGATGGGGGGACAGGAGCTGGACAGCCCCAGCATTTT.

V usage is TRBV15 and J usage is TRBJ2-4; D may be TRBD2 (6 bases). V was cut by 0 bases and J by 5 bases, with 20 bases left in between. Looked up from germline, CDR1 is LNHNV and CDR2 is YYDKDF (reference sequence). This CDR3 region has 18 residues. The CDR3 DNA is TGTGCCACCAGCAGAGATCGGGGGTCTATGGGGTTGGAAAACATTCAGTACTTC. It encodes CATSRDRGSMGLENIQYF.

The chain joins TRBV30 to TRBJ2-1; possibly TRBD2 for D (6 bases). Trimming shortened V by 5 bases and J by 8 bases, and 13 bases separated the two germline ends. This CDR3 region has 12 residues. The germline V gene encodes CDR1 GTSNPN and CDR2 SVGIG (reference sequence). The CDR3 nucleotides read TGTGCCTGGGCACCCGGGAGCTATGAGCAGTTCTTC. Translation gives CAWAPGSYEQFF.

The CDR3 loop reads CASSLISGPQETQYF. CDR3 sequence (DNA): TGTGCCAGCAGCTTAATTAGCGGGCCCCAAGAGACCCAGTACTTC. The J gene is TRBJ2-5, the V gene TRBV7-3; the match to TRBD2 covers 7 bases. The germline V gene has CDR1 SGHTA and CDR2 FQGTGA. Trimming took 1 base from V and 1 from J; bases not matched to a gene: 3. The CDR3 sequence is 15 residues long.

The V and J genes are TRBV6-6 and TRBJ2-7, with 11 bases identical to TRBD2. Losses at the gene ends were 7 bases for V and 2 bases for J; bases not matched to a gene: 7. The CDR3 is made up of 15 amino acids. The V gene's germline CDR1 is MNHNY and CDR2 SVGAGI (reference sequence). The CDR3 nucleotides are TGTGCCAGCACCCAGGGACTAGCGGCCACCTACGAGCAGTACTTC. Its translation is CASTQGLAATYEQYF.

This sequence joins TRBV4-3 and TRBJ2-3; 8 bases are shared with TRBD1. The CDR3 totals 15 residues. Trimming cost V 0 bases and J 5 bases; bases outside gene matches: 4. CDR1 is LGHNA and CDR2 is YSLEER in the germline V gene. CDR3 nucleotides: TGCGCCAGCAGCCAAGATCGACAGGGGATAGATACGCAGTATTTT. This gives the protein CASSQDRQGIDTQYF.